The rows below give T cell receptor beta chains drawn from one sample of a study of T cell repertoires in cytomegalovirus infection. Each CDR3 protein gets one entry after TCRdb re-called the reads with MiXCR. In the table there are a few hundred thousand distinct CDR3 sequences, 15% to 20% of which are singletons. The source material was CD8+ T cells from PBMCs. The receptors shown here come from a human donor in good health (CMV status not recorded). Some clones in this sample may be carry-over from other donors' samples. Both conserved end residues are part of each CDR3. The order of the fields is J gene, clone size, V gene, D gene, CDR3 DNA, CDR3 protein. D genes are given only for firm matches. Size values are once, few and many counts, or a class for expanded clones, and some rows have none.

>TRBJ1-1|.|TRBV20-1|.
TGCAGTGCTAGATCCGGGGTGGCTTTAGGCACTGAAGCTTTCTTT
CSARSGVALGTEAFF
>TRBJ1-1|few|TRBV2|.
TGTGCCAGCAGAACAGGAGGCGCTTTCTTT
CASRTGGAFF
>TRBJ1-6|.|TRBV13|.
TGTGCCAGCAGCTTAGGCTCCAGCTCCTATAATTCACCCCTCCACTTT
CASSLGSSSYNSPLHF
>TRBJ2-1|many|TRBV2|.
TGTGCCAGCTATGGGGACAACTCCTACAATGAGCAGTTCTTC
CASYGDNSYNEQFF
>TRBJ2-4|.|TRBV20-1|.
TGCAGTGCTAGCGATGGGGGGCCTTGGAACATTCAGTACTTC
CSASDGGPWNIQYF
>TRBJ2-1|many|TRBV12-3/TRBV12-4|.
TGTGCCAGCAGTTTCGTCCACAATGAGCAGTTCTTC
CASSFVHNEQFF
>TRBJ2-7|many|TRBV7-9|.
TGTGCCAGCAGCTTCGACGGATCCTACGAGCAGTACTTC
CASSFDGSYEQYF
>TRBJ2-5|few|TRBV19|.
TGTGCCAGTAGTATAGGTGGGGGAGAGACCCAGTACTTC
CASSIGGGETQYF
>TRBJ1-5|.|TRBV12-3/TRBV12-4|.
TGTGCCAGCAGCCCTTTTCATGAGCCGGGACATATTATTCCCCAGCATTTT
CASSPFHEPGHIIPQHF
>TRBJ1-1|few|TRBV4-3|.
TGCGCCAGCAGCCAAGGGGGAGCCCCTATGAACACTGAAGCTTTCTTT
CASSQGGAPMNTEAFF
>TRBJ2-7|.|TRBV4-1|TRBD1
TGCGCCAGCAGCCAAGAGTTCAGGGGGTCCTACGAGCAGTACTTC
CASSQEFRGSYEQYF
>TRBJ2-5|.|TRBV20-1|TRBD1
TGCAGTGCTAGAGATCCCAACACAGGGGAACCAGAGACCCAGTACTTC
CSARDPNTGEPETQYF
>TRBJ2-7|few|TRBV28|TRBD1
TGTGCCAGCACTGAAAGGGACAGGGGGAAATACGAGCAGTACTTC
CASTERDRGKYEQYF
>TRBJ2-5|.|TRBV7-9|.
TGTGCCAGCACCCATCTCTCCGGGGGCGAAGAGACCCAGTACTTC
CASTHLSGGEETQYF
>TRBJ2-5|.|TRBV7-9|TRBD2
TGTGCCAGCGGGACTAGCGGGGGAATGGAAGAGACCCAGTACTTC
CASGTSGGMEETQYF
>TRBJ2-7|.|TRBV7-9|TRBD1
TGTGCCAGCAGCTCGACGGCAGGGGGCTTCTTCGAAACCTACGAGCAGTACTTC
CASSSTAGGFFETYEQYF
>TRBJ2-6|.|TRBV27|TRBD1
TGCGACCTCTGGACAGGGGATAACTCTGGGGCCAACGTCCTGACTTTC
CDLWTGDNSGANVLTF
>TRBJ1-4|once|TRBV6-5|.
TGTGCCAGCAGTTACTCCCCTTATGTTGACAAACTGTTTTTT
CASSYSPYVDKLFF
>TRBJ1-1|few|TRBV29-1|.
TGCAGCGTTGAGAGGGCAGGGGCCCTCACTGAAGCTTTCTTT
CSVERAGALTEAFF
>TRBJ2-7|once|TRBV7-9|TRBD1
TGTGCCAGCAGCTTACGGTTGGGACAGGGCTCCTACGAGCAGTACTTC
CASSLRLGQGSYEQYF
>TRBJ2-5|many|TRBV7-2|TRBD2
TGTGCCAGCAGCTTATGGGGGACTAGCGGGGGGGCCGGGCAAGAGACCCAGTACTTC
CASSLWGTSGGAGQETQYF
>TRBJ2-2|few|TRBV11-2|.
TGTGCCAGCAGCTTAGGGACTTACACCGGGGAGCTGTTTTTT
CASSLGTYTGELFF
>TRBJ2-7|.|TRBV12-3/TRBV12-4|TRBD1
TGTGCCAGCAGTACCCGGACAGGGGCCTACGAGCAGTACTTC
CASSTRTGAYEQYF
>TRBJ1-6|.|TRBV7-9|.
TGTGCCAGCAGGGGCGACATGTCATCCCCCGAGGGCTCACCCCTCCACTTT
CASRGDMSSPEGSPLHF
>TRBJ2-5|many|TRBV7-2|TRBD1
TGTGCCAGCAGCTTATGGGGACAGGGAGGAGAGACCCAGTACTTC
CASSLWGQGGETQYF
>TRBJ1-1|.|TRBV14|.
TGTGCCAGCAGCCATGGGAGTTACACTGAAGCTTTCTTT
CASSHGSYTEAFF
>TRBJ1-1|.|TRBV7-9|TRBD1
TGTGCCAGCACCATGACAGGGTCGGGCACTGAAGCTTTCTTT
CASTMTGSGTEAFF
>TRBJ1-1|many|TRBV6-2/TRBV6-3|TRBD1
TGTGCCAGCAGTTATTTACAGGGGGTGGCTGAAGCTTTCTTT
CASSYLQGVAEAFF
>TRBJ2-6|.|TRBV5-5|.
TGTGCCAGCAGCCCCGCAGGGGGGATCTCTGGGGCCAACGTCCTGACTTTC
CASSPAGGISGANVLTF
>TRBJ2-5|many|TRBV11-2|.
TGTGCCAGCAGCTTAGGTAGATGGGTCAGGAGTGAGGAGGATGACATGGAGACCCAGTACTTC
CASSLGRWVRSEEDDMETQYF
>TRBJ2-5|.|TRBV25-1|.
TGTGCCAGCAGTGAATATTTCCCGTCCCTACAAGAGACCCAGTACTTC
CASSEYFPSLQETQYF
>TRBJ1-1|few|TRBV19|TRBD1
TGTGCCAGTAGGGCAGGGGGAGTCACCCGCTTTGAAGCTTTCTTT
CASRAGGVTRFEAFF
>TRBJ1-3|few|TRBV6-2/TRBV6-3|.
TGTGCCAGCGTCCCCGACCCCAACTCTGGAAACACCATATATTTT
CASVPDPNSGNTIYF
>TRBJ2-6|few|TRBV5-5|TRBD1
TGTGCCAGCAGCCTCCCATCGGACAGGGGGCGTCGAGGGGCCAACGTCCTGACTTTC
CASSLPSDRGRRGANVLTF
>TRBJ1-2|.|TRBV7-9|.
TGTGCCAGCAGCTTAGCACCCCGGGGACCCTATGGCTACACCTTC
CASSLAPRGPYGYTF
>TRBJ2-7|.|TRBV11-2|.
TGTGCCAGCAGCTTAGCTGTCGACGGGGGCAACCACGAGCAGTACTTC
CASSLAVDGGNHEQYF
>TRBJ2-7|.|TRBV11-2|TRBD2
TGTGCCAGCCGCTTATCGTACTCTAGCGGGGGCCTTTCCTACGAGCAGTACTTC
CASRLSYSSGGLSYEQYF
>TRBJ1-1|many|TRBV6-6|TRBD1
TGTGCCAGCAGTTACGTCCCGGACAGGGTTCACACTGAAGCTTTCTTT
CASSYVPDRVHTEAFF
>TRBJ2-2|.|TRBV29-1|.
TGCAGCGTTGGGTGGACGGGTACGAACACCGGGGAGCTGTTTTTT
CSVGWTGTNTGELFF
>TRBJ2-3|many|TRBV7-8|.
TGTGCCAGCAGCTGGGGAGCCACAGATACGCAGTATTTT
CASSWGATDTQYF
>TRBJ2-6|many|TRBV4-3|.
TGCGCCAGCAGCCAAGACCGCCGTGGGGCCAACGTCCTGACTTTC
CASSQDRRGANVLTF
>TRBJ1-5|.|TRBV5-1|TRBD1
TGCGCCAGCAGCCAGGACAGTCAGGGGGATGGCAATCAGCCCCAGCATTTT
CASSQDSQGDGNQPQHF
>TRBJ2-3|.|TRBV4-3|TRBD1
TGCGCCACCTCGACCGGGACAGCGTTCACAGATACGCAGTATTTT
CATSTGTAFTDTQYF
>TRBJ2-5|many|TRBV28|.
TGTGCCAGCAGTTGGGACCTCAGCAATCAAGAGACCCAGTACTTC
CASSWDLSNQETQYF
>TRBJ2-5|.|TRBV27|.
TGTGCCAGCACCCTGGGAGAGACCCAGTACTTC
CASTLGETQYF
>TRBJ2-6|.|TRBV4-3|.
TGCGCCAGCAGCCAAGATCGACAGAGGCTCAGTCAATTCTCTGGGGCCAACGTCCTGACTTTC
CASSQDRQRLSQFSGANVLTF
>TRBJ2-7|few|TRBV6-6|.
TGTGCCAGCGTCGGGACCCCAACCTACGAGCAGTACTTC
CASVGTPTYEQYF
>TRBJ1-6|many|TRBV7-8|.
TGTGCCAGCAGGGCCGGGAGCTATAATTCACCCCTCCACTTT
CASRAGSYNSPLHF
>TRBJ1-5|.|TRBV10-2|TRBD1
TGCGCCAGCAGGGCGGACAGGGAGTATCAGCCCCAGCATTTT
CASRADREYQPQHF
>TRBJ2-1|many|TRBV12-3/TRBV12-4|TRBD1
TGTGCCAGCAGTCTAGGATCGTGGGACAGGACAAAAAGTCGCTCCTACAATGAGCAGTTCTTC
CASSLGSWDRTKSRSYNEQFF
>TRBJ2-7|.|TRBV6-2/TRBV6-3|.
TGTGCCAGCAGTTACTCGATTTTGGGCGAGCAGTACTTC
CASSYSILGEQYF
>TRBJ2-5|many|TRBV7-7|.
TGTGCTAGCAGTCAGACAGTCCAAGAGACCCAGTACTTC
CASSQTVQETQYF
>TRBJ2-7|many|TRBV28|TRBD1
TGTGCCAGCAGTATCCGGGACAGGGCCTACGAGCAGTACTTC
CASSIRDRAYEQYF
>TRBJ2-7|many|TRBV28|TRBD1
TGTGCCAGCCGGGGTCAGGGGGCGCATACCGAGCAGTACTTC
CASRGQGAHTEQYF
>TRBJ1-1|many|TRBV7-8|.
TGTGCCAGCAGCTTAGGCATTTTGATCACTGAAGCTTTCTTT
CASSLGILITEAFF
>TRBJ2-7|many|TRBV7-9|.
TGTGCCAGCACCCCGTTGGCGGACAGCAACTACGAGCAGTACTTC
CASTPLADSNYEQYF